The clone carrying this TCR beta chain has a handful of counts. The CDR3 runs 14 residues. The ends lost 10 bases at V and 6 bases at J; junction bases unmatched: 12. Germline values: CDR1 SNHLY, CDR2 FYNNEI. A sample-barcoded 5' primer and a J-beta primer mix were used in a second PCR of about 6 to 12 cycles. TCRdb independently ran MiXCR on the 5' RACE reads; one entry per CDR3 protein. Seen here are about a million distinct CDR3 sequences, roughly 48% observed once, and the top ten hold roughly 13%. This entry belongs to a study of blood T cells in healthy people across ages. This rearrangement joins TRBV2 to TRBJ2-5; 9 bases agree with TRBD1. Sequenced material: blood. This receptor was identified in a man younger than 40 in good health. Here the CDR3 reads CAILLTGGAQTQYF. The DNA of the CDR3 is TGTGCCATCCTTTTAACAGGGGGCGCACAGACCCAGTACTTC.